The entry below describes one T cell receptor (beta chain). This sample is part of a study of PD-L1 blockade in urothelial cancer. Study context: In the mid-2010s, patients got going on atezolizumab, taking 1,200 mg intravenously every 3 weeks. Patients had undergone 0 to 3 prior chemotherapy regimens. Blood was tested 3 weeks (second dose) and 6 weeks into treatment.

Data came from immunoSEQ multiplex PCR; TCRdb stores just in-frame clones and leaves some out. The sample yields about 51,000 clones, more than 75% seen once. The source of this sequence is a man between 60 and 70 years old with urothelial cancer. This specimen consisted of PBMCs, obtained around atezolizumab (anti-PD-L1) treatment.

In DNA form, the CDR3 reads TGTGCCACGGATAGGGCTCTGACAGGGTTGTATGGCTACACCTTC. It codes for CATDRALTGLYGYTF. The rearrangement links TRBV2 to TRBJ1-2; TRBD1 agrees at 7 bases. Germline values: CDR1 SNHLY, CDR2 FYNNEI. The CDR3 length is 15 residues. The V gene end was trimmed by 10 bases and the J gene end by 5 bases; junction bases not matched to a gene: 16.